This T cell receptor (beta chain) was captured by sequencing in a study of T-cell memory formation after mild COVID-19. Findings of the study overall: Whether second-wave clones peaking at day 37 were SARS-CoV-2 specific went unconfirmed.

The V end lost 0 bases, the J end lost 7 bases, and 16 bases lay between the germline ends. This CDR3 has 15 residues. The germline CDR1 and CDR2 sequences are DFQATT and SNEGSKA (reference sequence). TCRdb redid the calling of the 5' RACE reads with MiXCR, one entry per CDR3 protein. The table lists fewer than 250,000 distinct CDR3 sequences, about 27% of them singletons. This clonotype was recorded a few times. Its antigen is still unknown. This receptor was identified in an adult woman who had mild COVID-19 (a few samples of this study predate the infection). Cell type and time point are not known. The source material was PBMCs or a T cell subset sorted from them (not recorded which). The chain recombines TRBV20-1 with TRBJ1-5; unclear D gene. CDR3 DNA sequence: TGCAGTGCTAGAGACTTCGCAGCGTTCGGCCAGCCCCAGCATTTT. As protein: CSARDFAAFGQPQHF.